These 29 T cell receptor beta chains share one sample of origin, sequenced in a study of high-grade serous ovarian cancer treatment subgroups. Using immunoSEQ multiplex PCR, the repertoire was profiled, and TCRdb retains in-frame clones only, with some absent. The sample includes about 1,200 clones, just under 75% of them seen just once. The tumor samples were collected prior to definitive surgery or chemotherapy. The sequencing input was tumor tissue. Receptors originate from a human donor with high-grade serous ovarian cancer.

The chain has TRBV28 and TRBJ2-2; 8 bases match TRBD1. Germline loops: CDR1 MDHEN, CDR2 SYDVKM. V lost 8 bases, J lost 8 bases, and 7 bases stayed unmatched. This CDR3 comprises 13 residues. This CDR3 is CASRRGLRGELFF. CDR3 bases: TGTGCCAGCCGCAGGGGGCTCAGGGGGGAGCTGTTTTTT.

This chain uses TRBV28 with TRBJ1-1; maybe TRBD1 (5 bases). CDR3 length equals 14 residues. Trimming took 4 bases from V and 1 from J, leaving 10 bases between them. The germline V gene has CDR1 MDHEN and CDR2 SYDVKM. The CDR3 bases are TGTGCCAGCAGTTCCAGGGCCCGGAACACTGAAGCTTTCTTT. It yields the protein CASSSRARNTEAFF.

The chain recombines TRBV28 with TRBJ2-7, with a possible D match to TRBD2 (6 bases). The CDR3 has 15 amino acids. V lost 5 bases and J 6 bases, leaving 20 bases between the germline ends. Per germline, CDR1 MDHEN and CDR2 SYDVKM. CDR3 DNA sequence: TGTGCCAGCAGTCTTCAAGGAACTCCGGGACTCGAGCAGTACTTC. Amino acids: CASSLQGTPGLEQYF.

V usage is TRBV30 and J usage is TRBJ2-5; tentatively, D is TRBD2 (5 bases). Deletions cut 6 bases from V and 0 bases from J, with 14 bases between. This CDR3 comprises 14 residues. The germline gives CDR1 GTSNPN, CDR2 SVGIG (reference sequence). The CDR3 protein is CACSAETYQETQYF. The CDR3, as DNA: TGTGCCTGTTCAGCGGAGACGTACCAAGAGACCCAGTACTTC.

This clone was seen just once. This chain links TRBV7-2 with TRBJ2-2, with 11 bases aligning to TRBD2. The V and J ends lost 5 bases and 3 bases, in that order; junction bases with no gene match: 14. The CDR3 extends over 19 amino acids. Germline CDR1 and CDR2: SGHTA and FQGNSA. The CDR3 is CASSPEILAGEFDTGELFF. CDR3 bases: TGTGCCAGCAGCCCAGAGATACTAGCGGGAGAATTTGACACCGGGGAGCTGTTTTTT. Based on the CDR3 plus reference TRBV7-2 and TRBJ2-2, the full variable domain is GAGVSQSPSNKVTEKGKDVELRCDPISGHTALYWYRQSLGQGLEFLIYFQGNSAPDKSGLPSDRFSAERTGGSVSTLTIQRTQQEDSAVYLCASSPEILAGEFDTGELFFGEGSRLTVL.

This sequence joins TRBV20-1 and TRBJ2-1; D is undetermined. This CDR3 comprises 11 residues. Trimming stripped 1 base from V and 10 bases from J, with 8 bases between. Germline V gene data show CDR1 as DFQATT and CDR2 as SNEGSKA (reference sequence). The CDR3 bases are TGCAGTGCTAGAGGCCACCGAGAGCAGTTCTTC. Translated, it gives CSARGHREQFF.

V is TRBV28 and J is TRBJ2-7; no definite D call. The CDR3 contains 15 residues. Trimming pared 2 bases from V and 1 base from J, leaving 12 bases between. Germline loops: CDR1 MDHEN, CDR2 SYDVKM. The CDR3 coding sequence is TGTGCCAGCAGTTTAGATGCCAGGCCATCCTACGAGCAGTACTTC. The encoded protein is CASSLDARPSYEQYF.

This chain connects TRBV11-2 to TRBJ2-1, with TRBD1 matching 7 bases. The CDR3 totals 15 residues. Germline values: CDR1 SGHAT, CDR2 FQNNGV. J was trimmed by 6 bases and V by 5 bases; bases with no gene match: 10. The DNA for the CDR3 is TGTGCCAGCAGCCCGCTGACAGGGTTCGGCAATGAGCAGTTCTTC. Encoded protein: CASSPLTGFGNEQFF.

The V and J genes are TRBV7-9 and TRBJ2-1, with D tentatively TRBD2 (6 bases). Germline-derived CDR1 and CDR2 are SEHNR and FQNEAQ (reference sequence). The V gene lost 5 bases and the J gene lost 7 bases, with 12 bases spanning the gap. The CDR3 runs 13 residues. CDR3 amino acids: CASSIGLINEQFF. The CDR3 region has the DNA TGTGCCAGCAGCATAGGACTAATTAATGAGCAGTTCTTC.

This clone is large (0.1 to 1%). The gene calls are TRBV7-9 and TRBJ1-2; a weak D match, TRBD1 (5 bases). This CDR3 comprises 13 residues. The V end lost 6 bases, the J end lost 5 bases, and 13 bases lay between the germline ends. Germline V gene lookup returns CDR1 SEHNR and CDR2 FQNEAQ (reference sequence). The CDR3, as DNA: TGTGCCAGCAGATCGGGGACCGAGTATGGCTACACCTTC. Translation: CASRSGTEYGYTF. Together with reference TRBV7-9 and TRBJ1-2, the CDR3 gives the full variable domain: DTGVSQNPRHKITKRGQNVTFRCDPISEHNRLYWYRQTLGQGPEFLTYFQNEAQLEKSRLLSDRFSAERPKGSFSTLEIQRTEQGDSAMYLCASRSGTEYGYTFGSGTRLTVV.

The chain links TRBV28 to TRBJ2-7; 9 bases agree with TRBD2. Germline V lookup: CDR1 MDHEN, CDR2 SYDVKM. The CDR3 is made up of 15 amino acids. V was clipped by 6 bases and J by 2 bases; unmatched bases: 8. CDR3 in DNA: TGTGCCAGCAGCCCCAGCGGGAGGCCAACCTACGAGCAGTACTTC. Its translation is CASSPSGRPTYEQYF.

This rearrangement joins TRBV4-1 to TRBJ2-2, with D perhaps TRBD1 or TRBD2 (6 bases each). Germline values: CDR1 MGHRA, CDR2 YSYEKL. This CDR3 spans 15 amino acids. V lost 1 base and J 7 bases, leaving 13 bases between the germline ends. The CDR3 loop is CASSQAPGAYGELFF. The CDR3 DNA is TGCGCCAGCAGCCAAGCCCCGGGGGCCTACGGGGAGCTGTTTTTT.

The V call is TRBV9, the J call TRBJ2-1; D could derive from TRBD1 or TRBD2 (7 bases each). Looked up from germline, CDR1 is SGDLS and CDR2 is YYNGEE. With 3 bases removed from V and 7 bases from J, the gap between germline ends came to 17 bases. CDR3 length equals 15 residues. The CDR3 reads CASSGQAGGVNEQFF. The CDR3 bases are TGTGCCAGCAGCGGGCAGGCAGGGGGGGTTAATGAGCAGTTCTTC.

V is TRBV29-1 and J is TRBJ1-1; 7 bases fit TRBD1. The CDR3 has 13 amino acids. The germline gives CDR1 SQVTM, CDR2 ANQGSEA. The V gene end was trimmed by 7 bases and the J gene end by 2 bases; junction bases not matched to a gene: 7. The CDR3: CSALDRSNTEAFF. The CDR3, as DNA: TGCAGCGCTTTGGACAGGTCCAACACTGAAGCTTTCTTT.

This chain connects TRBV6-1 to TRBJ2-7; D gene unclear. V dropped 1 base and J dropped 1 base, with 5 bases sitting between them. The CDR3 sequence is 13 residues long. Germline V gene lookup returns CDR1 MNHNS and CDR2 SASEGT. DNA of the CDR3: TGTGCCAGCAGTGAAGGTGGATCCTACGAGCAGTACTTC. It codes for CASSEGGSYEQYF.

As for this clone: At the DNA level, this CDR3 is encoded by other sequences in the same sample as well. The chain joins TRBV28 to TRBJ2-3; the D gene is possibly TRBD2 (6 bases). The V and J ends lost 5 bases and 6 bases respectively, with 18 bases between them. The CDR3 is made up of 15 amino acids. Looked up from germline, CDR1 is MDHEN and CDR2 is SYDVKM. CDR3 bases: TGTGCCAGCAGTCCCCCGGGACTCCCGGGGGATACGCAGTATTTT. This sequence encodes CASSPPGLPGDTQYF.

CDR3 amino acids: CASSWGQGSNQPQHF. The CDR3 nucleotides read TGTGCCAGTAGTTGGGGGCAGGGGAGCAATCAGCCCCAGCATTTT. The chain recombines TRBV19 with TRBJ1-5; tentative D call: TRBD1 (6 bases). Germline CDR1 and CDR2: LNHDA and SQIVND (reference sequence). V was clipped by 5 bases and J by 1 base, with 12 bases between them. This CDR3 has 15 residues.

The rearrangement joins TRBV30 to TRBJ2-5; 8 positions agree with TRBD2. This CDR3 has 14 amino acids. Germline lookup yields CDR1 GTSNPN and CDR2 SVGIG (reference sequence). V lost 2 bases to trimming and J lost 6 bases; unmatched junction nucleotides: 8. This chain's CDR3 is CAWSPSGGGKTQYF. The CDR3 nucleotides read TGTGCCTGGAGTCCCTCGGGCGGGGGGAAGACCCAGTACTTC.

This clone appeared a few times. The chain joins TRBV28 to TRBJ2-7; D may be TRBD1 (6 bases). From germline, CDR1 is MDHEN and CDR2 SYDVKM. The CDR3 has 15 amino acids. V gave up 7 bases and J gave up 2 bases, with 18 bases separating them. The CDR3 DNA follows: TGTGCCAGCACCCCCCCCGGGACACCTACCTACGAGCAGTACTTC. The encoded protein is CASTPPGTPTYEQYF.

The CDR3 is CASSAPGQGPRNTEAFF. CDR3 in DNA: TGTGCCAGCAGTGCACCGGGACAGGGGCCTCGGAACACTGAAGCTTTCTTT. The V and J genes are TRBV25-1 and TRBJ1-1; the match to TRBD1 covers 10 bases. The germline CDR1 and CDR2 sequences are MGHDK and SYGVNS. This CDR3 has 17 residues. V dropped 4 bases and J dropped 1; count of bases not matched to a gene: 9.

The J gene is TRBJ2-3, the V gene TRBV28, with D perhaps matching TRBD2 (5 bases). This CDR3 is 15 amino acids long. Germline V gene sequence: CDR1 MDHEN, CDR2 SYDVKM. The V and J ends lost 5 bases and 6 bases respectively, with 18 bases between them. The CDR3 spells CASSAPGTPMDTQYF. The CDR3 DNA follows: TGTGCCAGCAGTGCGCCGGGAACTCCTATGGATACGCAGTATTTT.

This clone came up a few times. This chain joins TRBV30 and TRBJ1-4, with a weak D call TRBD1 (5 bases). The CDR3 extends over 12 amino acids. Germline V lookup: CDR1 GTSNPN, CDR2 SVGIG (reference sequence). Trimming took 2 bases from V and 10 from J, leaving 11 bases between them. The CDR3 region has the DNA TGTGCCTGGAGTATGACAGTGGGAAAACTGTTTTTT. Its translation: CAWSMTVGKLFF.

The chain recombines TRBV5-6 with TRBJ2-3; 7 bases match TRBD2. In germline, CDR1 is SGHDT, CDR2 YYEEEE. The CDR3 loop spans 15 amino acids. Trimming cost V 6 bases and J 2 bases; bases outside gene matches: 9. CDR3 loop: CASTPFAGVTDTQYF. CDR3 nucleotides: TGTGCCAGCACCCCGTTTGCGGGGGTCACAGATACGCAGTATTTT.

This rearrangement joins TRBV2 to TRBJ2-5; unclear D gene. The V gene lost 1 base and the J gene lost 0 bases, with 6 bases spanning the gap. CDR3 length: 14 residues. Germline lookup yields CDR1 SNHLY and CDR2 FYNNEI. Here the CDR3 reads CASSEGTYQETQYF. In DNA form, the CDR3 reads TGTGCCAGCAGTGAAGGGACGTACCAAGAGACCCAGTACTTC.

The chain recombines TRBV11-2 with TRBJ2-3; D unresolved. From germline, CDR1 is SGHAT and CDR2 FQNNGV. The CDR3 has 17 amino acids. Deletions cut 1 base from V and 0 bases from J, with 14 bases between. The CDR3 DNA reads TGTGCCAGCAGCTTAGGGCAGCAGACATCTAGCACAGATACGCAGTATTTT. This codes for CASSLGQQTSSTDTQYF.

The V and J genes are TRBV28 and TRBJ2-7; D remains unclear. Germline values: CDR1 MDHEN, CDR2 SYDVKM. Trimming removed 4 bases at V and 5 bases at J, with 9 bases between. This CDR3 has 12 amino acids. The CDR3 loop is CASSSSEDEQYF. The CDR3 bases are TGTGCCAGCAGTTCAAGCGAGGACGAGCAGTACTTC.

The V and J genes are TRBV6-5 and TRBJ2-1; 9 nucleotides align to TRBD1. With 10 bases clipped from V and 9 bases from J, the junction kept 10 bases outside the gene matches. The V gene's germline CDR1 is MNHEY and CDR2 SVGAGI. The CDR3 runs to 13 residues. This CDR3 reads CATLGQGYGEQFF. The DNA for the CDR3 is TGTGCCACCCTAGGACAGGGGTACGGTGAGCAGTTCTTC.

This chain joins TRBV28 and TRBJ2-7; the D gene could be TRBD1 or TRBD2 (5 bases each). CDR1 MDHEN and CDR2 SYDVKM come from the germline V gene. V was trimmed by 4 bases and J by 3 bases, leaving 16 bases between them. This CDR3 has 15 amino acids. The CDR3: CASSSLSGALYEQYF. CDR3 nucleotides: TGTGCCAGCAGTTCCCTATCCGGGGCCCTCTACGAGCAGTACTTC.

The CDR3 region is CASSSYDRYYGYTF. CDR3 bases: TGTGCCAGCAGCTCCTACGACAGGTACTATGGCTACACCTTC. This chain joins TRBV5-4 and TRBJ1-2; D may be TRBD1 (6 bases). V was trimmed by 3 bases and J by 3 bases, leaving 12 bases between them. Germline assignment: CDR1 SGHNT and CDR2 YYREEE (reference sequence). This CDR3 is 14 amino acids long.